This T cell receptor beta chain stems from a study of CD8 T cells in ankylosing spondylitis. TCRdb fed the 5' RACE reads into MiXCR, producing one record per CDR3 protein. The table has about 280,000 distinct CDR3 sequences, 20% seen once. V lost 11 bases and J lost 3, with 23 bases in between. The CDR3 covers 16 residues. Per the germline V gene, CDR1 is SEHNR and CDR2 is FQNEAQ (reference sequence). The chain couples TRBV7-9 to TRBJ1-3, with D unclear. The sequenced material came from blood, either unsorted or a sorted T cell fraction (not recorded which). The TCR comes from a male donor with ankylosing spondylitis or in good health (not recorded which). The CDR3 loop is CASQREQVGYGNTIYF. CDR3 DNA sequence: TGTGCCTCACAGCGGGAGCAGGTCGGTTATGGAAACACCATATATTTT.